The 10 T cell receptor beta chains below were found in one sample sequenced in a study of early T cells in non-severe SARS-CoV-2 infection. TCRdb re-derived calls from the 5' RACE reads in MiXCR, one entry per CDR3 protein. The table lists more than 45,000 distinct CDR3 sequences, 12% of them singletons. Sequenced input: whole blood. Receptors originate from an adult who was a healthcare worker with PCR-confirmed SARS-CoV-2 infection or an uninfected control (not recorded which).

About this clonotype: This clone may be a read error of a much larger clone one base away. The chain has TRBV7-8 and TRBJ1-4; 10 bases are a match to TRBD1. The germline V gene encodes CDR1 SGHVS and CDR2 FQNEAQ. After removal of 8 bases from V and 10 bases from J, the junction contained 10 bases not matched to a gene. The CDR3 runs 14 residues. DNA for the CDR3: TGTGCCAGCGTCGGGGACAGGGGCCCCAGAAAACTGTTTTTT. This translates into CASVGDRGPRKLFF. Full variable domain (remainder filled in from reference TRBV7-8 and TRBJ1-4): GAGVSQSPRYKVAKRGQDVALRCDPISGHVSLFWYQQALGQGPEFLTYFQNEAQLDKSGLPSDRFFAERPEGSVSTLKIQRTQQEDSAVYLCASVGDRGPRKLFFGSGTQLSVL.

At least ten counts were recorded for this clonotype. This rearrangement joins TRBV5-4 to TRBJ2-3, with TRBD2 matching over 9 bases. Germline-derived CDR1 and CDR2 are SGHNT and YYREEE (reference sequence). This CDR3 contains 14 residues. J lost 5 bases, V lost 2 bases, and 3 bases had no gene match. The CDR3 protein is CASSFKAGGDTQYF. The CDR3 bases are TGTGCCAGCAGCTTTAAAGCGGGAGGAGATACGCAGTATTTT.

This clonotype came up many times. The chain uses TRBV24-1 and TRBJ2-7; D is uncertain. V was pared by 4 bases and J by 3 bases, with 9 bases between. The length of the CDR3 is 13 residues. CDR1 and CDR2 (germline): KGHDR, SFDVKD. The CDR3: CATSELGLYEQYF. Here the CDR3 DNA reads TGTGCCACCAGTGAACTGGGCCTCTACGAGCAGTACTTC.

In this sample, this clonotype turned up a few times. V and J are TRBV20-1 and TRBJ2-7, with 9 bases fitting TRBD2. V dropped 0 bases and J dropped 2; count of bases not matched to a gene: 5. Germline CDR1 and CDR2: DFQATT and SNEGSKA (reference sequence). The CDR3 spans 15 residues. CDR3 in DNA: TGCAGTGCTAGAGATACTAGCGGGCCTGCCTACGAGCAGTACTTC. Amino acids: CSARDTSGPAYEQYF.

In this sample, this clonotype turned up many times. V usage is TRBV29-1 and J usage is TRBJ2-3; 8 nucleotides agree with TRBD1. The CDR3 covers 13 residues. Per germline, CDR1 SQVTM and CDR2 ANQGSEA. The trim removed 8 bases at V and 10 bases at J, leaving 14 bases unmatched. CDR3 amino acids: CSIRGGQATAQYF. CDR3 nucleotides: TGCAGCATACGAGGGGGACAGGCGACCGCGCAGTATTTT.

This clonotype has a count of ten or more. V usage is TRBV7-9 and J usage is TRBJ2-1, with 7 bases identical to TRBD2. CDR1 and CDR2 from the germline V gene are SEHNR and FQNEAQ (reference sequence). The CDR3 length is 17 residues. V was clipped by 4 bases and J by 0 bases; unmatched bases: 9. CDR3: CASSSAAGTNSYNEQFF. The CDR3 coding sequence is TGTGCCAGCAGCTCCGCCGCCGGGACTAACTCCTACAATGAGCAGTTCTTC.

Ten or more counts support this clonotype. The gene calls are TRBV16 and TRBJ1-2, with D possibly being TRBD1 (6 bases). Trimming took 2 bases from V and 7 from J, leaving 8 bases between them. The V gene's germline CDR1 is KGHSY and CDR2 FQNENV. The CDR3 is made up of 12 amino acids. In DNA form, the CDR3 reads TGTGCCAGCAGCCAAACAGGGTCTGGCTACACCTTC. Its translation: CASSQTGSGYTF.

This clonotype has a count of ten or more. V and J are TRBV30 and TRBJ2-7, with a possible D match to TRBD1 (6 bases). The CDR3 spans 12 residues. V was clipped by 2 bases and J by 6 bases, with 11 bases between them. Germline V gene data show CDR1 as GTSNPN and CDR2 as SVGIG (reference sequence). The CDR3 protein is CAWSPQGTEQYF. CDR3 bases: TGTGCCTGGAGTCCACAGGGCACCGAGCAGTACTTC. The full variable domain, rest sourced from reference TRBV30 and TRBJ2-7, is SQTIHQWPATLVQPVGSPLSLECTVEGTSNPNLYWYRQAAGRGLQLLFYSVGIGQISSEVPQNLSASRPQDRQFILSSKKLLLSDSGFYLCAWSPQGTEQYFGPGTRLTVT.

A few counts support this clonotype. The chain uses TRBV2 and TRBJ2-3, with D unclear. Germline V gives CDR1 SNHLY, CDR2 FYNNEI. The CDR3 is made up of 15 amino acids. V lost 7 bases, J lost 11 bases, and 25 bases lay in between. DNA for the CDR3: TGTGCCAGCACTAGAGGTGCGACTCCTGGGTATGGGCAGTATTTT. Translating gives CASTRGATPGYGQYF.

This clonotype was found a few times. The genes are TRBV2 and TRBJ2-2; 8 bases fit TRBD2. Germline V lookup: CDR1 SNHLY, CDR2 FYNNEI. The CDR3 length is 14 residues. V dropped 7 bases and J dropped 7; count of bases not matched to a gene: 8. The CDR3 bases are TGTGCCAGCAAGAGAGGAGCGGGAGACGGGGAGCTGTTTTTT. This sequence encodes CASKRGAGDGELFF.